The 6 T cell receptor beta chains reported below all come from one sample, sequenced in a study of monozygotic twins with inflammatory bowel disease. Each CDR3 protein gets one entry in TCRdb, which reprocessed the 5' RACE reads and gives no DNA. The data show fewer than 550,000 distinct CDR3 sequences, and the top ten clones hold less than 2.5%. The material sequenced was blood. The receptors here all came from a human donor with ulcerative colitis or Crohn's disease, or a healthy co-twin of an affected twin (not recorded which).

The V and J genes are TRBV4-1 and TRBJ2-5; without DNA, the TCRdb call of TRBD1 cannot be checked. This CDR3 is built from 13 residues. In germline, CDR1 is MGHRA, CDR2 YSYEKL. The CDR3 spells CASSRAEEETQYF.

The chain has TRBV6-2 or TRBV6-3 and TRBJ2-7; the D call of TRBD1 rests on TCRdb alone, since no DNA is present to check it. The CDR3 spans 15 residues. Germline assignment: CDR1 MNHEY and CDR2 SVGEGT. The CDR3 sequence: CASSYPGHGTGEQYF.

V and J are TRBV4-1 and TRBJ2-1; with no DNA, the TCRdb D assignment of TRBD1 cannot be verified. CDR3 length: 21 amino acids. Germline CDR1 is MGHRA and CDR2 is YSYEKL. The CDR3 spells CASSQAGGTGVRRSSYNEQFF.

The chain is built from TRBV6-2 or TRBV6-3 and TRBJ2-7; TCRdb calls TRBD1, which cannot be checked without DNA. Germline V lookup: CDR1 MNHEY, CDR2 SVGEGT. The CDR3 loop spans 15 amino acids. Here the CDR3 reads CASSYGDRLSYEQYF.

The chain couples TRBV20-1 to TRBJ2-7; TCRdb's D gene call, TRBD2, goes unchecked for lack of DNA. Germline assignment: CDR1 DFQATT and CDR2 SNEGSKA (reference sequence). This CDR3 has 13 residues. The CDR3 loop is CSARGGLAYEQYF.

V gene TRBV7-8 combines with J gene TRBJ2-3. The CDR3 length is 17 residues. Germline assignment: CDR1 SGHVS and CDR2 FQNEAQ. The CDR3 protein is CASSLALGGPSTDTQYF.